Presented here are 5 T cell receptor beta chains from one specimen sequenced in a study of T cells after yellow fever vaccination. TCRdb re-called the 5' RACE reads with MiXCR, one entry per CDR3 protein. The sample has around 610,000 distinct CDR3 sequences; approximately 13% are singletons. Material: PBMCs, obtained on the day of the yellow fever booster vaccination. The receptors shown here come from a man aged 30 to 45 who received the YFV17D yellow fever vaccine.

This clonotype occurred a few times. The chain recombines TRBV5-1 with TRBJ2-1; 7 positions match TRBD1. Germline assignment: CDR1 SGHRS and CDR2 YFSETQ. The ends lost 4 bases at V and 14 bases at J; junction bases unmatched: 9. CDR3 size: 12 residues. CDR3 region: CASSEEGTVEFF. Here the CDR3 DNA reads TGCGCCAGCAGCGAGGAAGGGACAGTGGAGTTCTTC.

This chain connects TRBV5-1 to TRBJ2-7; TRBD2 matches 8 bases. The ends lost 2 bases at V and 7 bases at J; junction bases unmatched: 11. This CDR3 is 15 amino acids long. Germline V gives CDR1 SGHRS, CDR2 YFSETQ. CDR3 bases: TGCGCCAGCAGCTTCGGCGGGGGGCGATCGAGGGAGCAGTACTTC. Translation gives CASSFGGGRSREQYF.

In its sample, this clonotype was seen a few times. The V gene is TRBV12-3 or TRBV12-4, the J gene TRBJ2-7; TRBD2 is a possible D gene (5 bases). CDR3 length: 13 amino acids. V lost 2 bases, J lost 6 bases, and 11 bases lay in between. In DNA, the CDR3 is TGTGCCAGCAGTTTACGGTCCGGGGTCGAGCAGTACTTC. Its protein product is CASSLRSGVEQYF.

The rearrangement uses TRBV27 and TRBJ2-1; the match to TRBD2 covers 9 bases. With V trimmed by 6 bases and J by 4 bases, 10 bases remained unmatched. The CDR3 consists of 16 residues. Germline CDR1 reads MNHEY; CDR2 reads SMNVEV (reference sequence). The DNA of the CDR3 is TGTGCCAGCAGACCACTTAGCGGGAGAACGTACAATGAGCAGTTCTTC. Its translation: CASRPLSGRTYNEQFF.

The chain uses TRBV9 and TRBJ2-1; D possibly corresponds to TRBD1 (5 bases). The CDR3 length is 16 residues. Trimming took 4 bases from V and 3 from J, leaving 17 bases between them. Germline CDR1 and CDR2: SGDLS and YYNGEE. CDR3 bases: TGTGCCAGCAGCCAAACGGCCAGGGTGTACTACAATGAGCAGTTCTTC. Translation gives CASSQTARVYYNEQFF.